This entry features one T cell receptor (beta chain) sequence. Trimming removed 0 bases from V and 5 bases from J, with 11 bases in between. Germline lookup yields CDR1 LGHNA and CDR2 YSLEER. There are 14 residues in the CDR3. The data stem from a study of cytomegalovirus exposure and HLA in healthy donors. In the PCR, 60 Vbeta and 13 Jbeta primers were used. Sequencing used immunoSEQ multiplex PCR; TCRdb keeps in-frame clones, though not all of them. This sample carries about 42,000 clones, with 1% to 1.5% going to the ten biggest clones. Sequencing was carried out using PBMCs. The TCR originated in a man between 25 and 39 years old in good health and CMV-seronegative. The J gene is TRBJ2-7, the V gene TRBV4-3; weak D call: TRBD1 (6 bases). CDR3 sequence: CASSQESRGHEQYF. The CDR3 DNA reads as TGCGCCAGCAGCCAAGAAAGCAGGGGCCACGAGCAGTACTTC.